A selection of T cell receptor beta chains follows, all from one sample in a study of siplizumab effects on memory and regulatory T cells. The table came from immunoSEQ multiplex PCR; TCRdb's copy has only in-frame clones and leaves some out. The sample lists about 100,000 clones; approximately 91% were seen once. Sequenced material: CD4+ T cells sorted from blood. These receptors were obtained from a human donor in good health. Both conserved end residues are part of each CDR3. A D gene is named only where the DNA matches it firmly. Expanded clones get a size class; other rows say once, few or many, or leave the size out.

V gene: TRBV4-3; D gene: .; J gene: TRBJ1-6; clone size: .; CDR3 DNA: TGCGCCAGCAGCCAAGAAAAAGGGTGGGGTTCACCCCTCCACTTT; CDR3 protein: CASSQEKGWGSPLHF
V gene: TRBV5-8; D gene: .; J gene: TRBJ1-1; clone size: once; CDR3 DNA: TGTGCCAGCAGCTTGGATTGGGGGGGGAGCTTCTTT; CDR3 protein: CASSLDWGGSFF
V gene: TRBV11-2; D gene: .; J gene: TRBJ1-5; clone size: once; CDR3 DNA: TGTGCCAGCAGCTTGGACAGAGACAATCAGCCCCAGCATTTT; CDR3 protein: CASSLDRDNQPQHF
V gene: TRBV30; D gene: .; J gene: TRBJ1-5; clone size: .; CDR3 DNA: TGTGCCTGGGACCGGGAAGGCCAGCCCCAGCATTTT; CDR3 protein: CAWDREGQPQHF
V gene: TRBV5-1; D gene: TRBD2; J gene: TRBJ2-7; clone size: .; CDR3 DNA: TGCGCCAGCAGCTTGGTGTCTGGCGGGGGGGCCTACGAGCAGTACTTC; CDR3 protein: CASSLVSGGGAYEQYF
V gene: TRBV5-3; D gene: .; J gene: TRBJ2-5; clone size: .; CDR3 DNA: TGTGCCAGAAGCTTCAAAGGGGAAGAGACCCAGTACTTC; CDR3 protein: CARSFKGEETQYF
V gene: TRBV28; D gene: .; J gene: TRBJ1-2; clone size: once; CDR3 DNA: TGTGCCAGCAGTTTAATGGGGCATAACTATGGCTACACCTTC; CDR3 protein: CASSLMGHNYGYTF
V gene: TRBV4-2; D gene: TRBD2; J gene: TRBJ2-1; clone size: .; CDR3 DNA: TGTGCCAGCAGCCAAGGGGTGAGCGGGGGAACCAATGAGCAGTTCTTC; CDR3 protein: CASSQGVSGGTNEQFF
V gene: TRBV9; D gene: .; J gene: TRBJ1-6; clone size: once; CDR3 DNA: TGTGCCAGCAGCGTAAGGGAAAATTCACCCCTCCACTTT; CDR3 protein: CASSVRENSPLHF
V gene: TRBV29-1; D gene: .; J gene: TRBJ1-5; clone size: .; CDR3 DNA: TGCAGCGCCGCGGACGGAGTCCTAGGCAATCAGCCCCAGCATTTT; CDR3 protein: CSAADGVLGNQPQHF
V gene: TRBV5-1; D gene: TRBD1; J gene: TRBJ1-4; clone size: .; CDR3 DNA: TGCGCCAGCAGCATGACAGGGAATGAAAAACTGTTTTTT; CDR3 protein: CASSMTGNEKLFF
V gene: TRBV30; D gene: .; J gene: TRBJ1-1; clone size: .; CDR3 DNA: TGTGCCTGGAGGAATGCGAGGGGGACTGAAGCTTTCTTT; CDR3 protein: CAWRNARGTEAFF
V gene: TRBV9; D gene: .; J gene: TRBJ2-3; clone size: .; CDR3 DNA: TGTGCCAGCAGCGTAATCAGTGTGTTCTCCGCAGATACGCAGTATTTT; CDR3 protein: CASSVISVFSADTQYF
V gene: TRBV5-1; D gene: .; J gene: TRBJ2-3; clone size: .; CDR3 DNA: TGCGCCAGCAGCCCCCAACGCGGGACTAGCACAGATACGCAGTATTTT; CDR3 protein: CASSPQRGTSTDTQYF
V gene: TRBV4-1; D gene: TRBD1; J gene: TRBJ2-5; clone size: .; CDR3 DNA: TGCGCCAGCAGACGGACAGGGGAAGAGACCCAGTACTTC; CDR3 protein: CASRRTGEETQYF
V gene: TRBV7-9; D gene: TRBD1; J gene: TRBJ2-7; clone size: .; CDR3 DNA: TGTGCCAGCAGATCGGGACAGGGACGCTGCGAGCAGTACTTC; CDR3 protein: CASRSGQGRCEQYF
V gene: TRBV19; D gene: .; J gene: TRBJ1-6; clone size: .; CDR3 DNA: TGTGCCAGTAGTCCCGGGATGAATTCACCCCTCCACTTT; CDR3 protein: CASSPGMNSPLHF
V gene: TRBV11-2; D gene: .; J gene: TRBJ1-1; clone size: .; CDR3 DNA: TGTGCCAGCAGCTTAGGTCAGACTTCGAACACTGAAGCTTTCTTT; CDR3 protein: CASSLGQTSNTEAFF
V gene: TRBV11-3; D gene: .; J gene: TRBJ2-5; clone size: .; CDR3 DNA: TGTGCCAGCAGCTTAGGTTTTTTGGGGACCACCCTCCCAGAGACCCAGTACTTC; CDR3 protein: CASSLGFLGTTLPETQYF
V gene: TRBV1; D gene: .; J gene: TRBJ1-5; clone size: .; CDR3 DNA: TGCACCAGCAGCCAAGATGGACAGGAAGATAGCAATCAGCCCCAGCATTTT; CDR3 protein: CTSSQDGQEDSNQPQHF
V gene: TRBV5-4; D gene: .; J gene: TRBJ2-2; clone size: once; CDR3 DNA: TGTGCCAGCAGCTTCGGACGGGCGAACACCGGGGAGCTGTTTTTT; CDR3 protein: CASSFGRANTGELFF
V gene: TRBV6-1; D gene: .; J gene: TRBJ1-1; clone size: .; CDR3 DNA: TGTGCCAGCAGTGAAGCTTGGAGGGGGGCTTTCTTT; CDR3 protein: CASSEAWRGAFF
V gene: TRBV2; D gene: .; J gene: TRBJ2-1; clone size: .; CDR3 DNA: TGTGCCAGCGCCCGAGGGGGTTCTGGGAATGAGCAGTTCTTC; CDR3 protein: CASARGGSGNEQFF
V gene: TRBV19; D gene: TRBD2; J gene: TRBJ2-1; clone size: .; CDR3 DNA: TGTGCCAGTAGTAAACTAGCGGGGGGGCTCGGGAATGAGCAGTTCTTC; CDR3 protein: CASSKLAGGLGNEQFF
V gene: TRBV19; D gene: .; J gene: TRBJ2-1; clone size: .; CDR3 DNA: TGTGCCAGTAGTTCTAGGAGCGACAATGAGCAGTTCTTC; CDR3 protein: CASSSRSDNEQFF
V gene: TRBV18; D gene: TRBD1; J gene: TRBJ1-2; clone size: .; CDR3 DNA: TGTGCCAGCTCACCGGGACAGGGAGACAGAGGCTACACCTTC; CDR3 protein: CASSPGQGDRGYTF
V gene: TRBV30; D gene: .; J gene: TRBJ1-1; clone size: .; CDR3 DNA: TGTGCCTGGAGTGACGGGAGGAGCACTGAAGCTTTCTTT; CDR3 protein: CAWSDGRSTEAFF
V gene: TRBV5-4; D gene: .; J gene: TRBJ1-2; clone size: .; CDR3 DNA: TGTGCCAGCAGCTTAACAGCTAACTATGGCTACACCTTC; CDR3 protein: CASSLTANYGYTF
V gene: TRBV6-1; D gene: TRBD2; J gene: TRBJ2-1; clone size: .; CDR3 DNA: TGTGCCAGCAGTGCCTCTAGCGGGGGGGCTAATGAGCAGTTCTTC; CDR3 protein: CASSASSGGANEQFF
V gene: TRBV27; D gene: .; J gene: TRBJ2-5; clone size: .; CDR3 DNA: TGTGCCAGCAGCTCCTCGTGGCAGTACCAAGAGACCCAGTACTTC; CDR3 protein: CASSSSWQYQETQYF
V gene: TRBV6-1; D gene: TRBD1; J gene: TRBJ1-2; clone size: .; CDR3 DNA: TGTGCCAGCAGTGAAGAGGTATACCGGGACAGGGGGCTCCGAGGCTACACCTTC; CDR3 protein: CASSEEVYRDRGLRGYTF